This entry concerns a single TCR beta chain. Its cognate antigen is unknown. Sequence at one end of the junction differs from germline and may be a read error. The sample is drawn from a study of CD8+CD57+ T cells in acquired aplastic anemia. Study results and limitations: The study found no significant CD8+ Simpson's diversity difference between patients and controls.

CDR3 size: 15 residues. Germline V gene data show CDR1 as DFQATT and CDR2 as SNEGSKA (reference sequence). The template used for profiling TCR beta VDJ and CDR3 was genomic DNA. Each CDR3 protein gets one entry after TCRdb re-called the reads with MiXCR. The repertoire holds 250,000 to 350,000 distinct CDR3 sequences, with roughly half as singletons. This chain connects TRBV20-1 to TRBJ2-1; D is unclear. This receptor was obtained from a human donor with severe aplastic anemia or a healthy control (not recorded which). The sample comprised sorted CD4+, CD8+, or CD8+CD57+ T cells (not recorded which) from PBMCs. DNA for the CDR3: TGCAGTGCTAGTTATGCCCGAAGCTCCTACAGTGAGCAGTTCTTC. Its translation is CSASYARSSYSEQFF.